These 24 T cell receptor beta chains were sequenced from one sample in a study of shared T cell receptors in the human thymus. Here immunoSEQ multiplex PCR was the method, and the copy in TCRdb shows in-frame clones only, minus some. The sample contains hundreds of thousands of clones, 80% to 90% of which appear only once. This sample was also put to use in a study of human thymus T cells.

Input material: thymocytes. The receptor set was obtained from a boy under two years old with a congenital heart defect.

This clone showed up just once. The chain has TRBV4-3 and TRBJ2-4; D is unclear. Trimming stripped 2 bases from V and 0 bases from J, with 5 bases between. The germline CDR1 and CDR2 sequences are LGHNA and YSLEER. This CDR3 has 14 residues. CDR3 nucleotide sequence: TGCGCCAGCAGCCAACAACTAGCCAAAAACATTCAGTACTTC. Translation: CASSQQLAKNIQYF.

This rearrangement joins TRBV5-4 to TRBJ1-5; 8 nucleotides match TRBD1. V was clipped by 4 bases and J by 6 bases; unmatched bases: 15. Germline CDR1 is SGHNT and CDR2 is YYREEE (reference sequence). The CDR3 loop spans 17 amino acids. The chain's CDR3 is CASSGTDRVQGCQPQHF. The CDR3, as DNA: TGTGCCAGCAGCGGCACGGACAGGGTTCAAGGGTGTCAGCCCCAGCATTTT.

V gene TRBV7-9 combines with J gene TRBJ2-3, with 9 bases matching TRBD2. V trimming: 5 bases; J trimming: 2 bases; junction bases outside the gene matches: 5. The CDR3 sequence is 15 residues long. CDR1 and CDR2 from the germline V gene are SEHNR and FQNEAQ (reference sequence). The CDR3 bases are TGTGCCAGCAGCGCTGCTAGCGGGATCACAGATACGCAGTATTTT. It codes for CASSAASGITDTQYF.

The chain combines TRBV5-1 with TRBJ2-1; D is ambiguous. With 7 bases removed from V and 2 bases from J, the gap between germline ends came to 13 bases. The CDR3 is 14 residues long. The germline V gene encodes CDR1 SGHRS and CDR2 YFSETQ. Here the CDR3 reads CASSTIIAYNEQFF. The CDR3, as DNA: TGCGCCAGCTCTACTATCATCGCCTACAATGAGCAGTTCTTC.

The V gene is TRBV30, the J gene TRBJ1-6; TRBD1 matches 8 bases. CDR3 length equals 14 residues. Trimming cost V 3 bases and J 2 bases; bases outside gene matches: 0. Germline CDR1 is GTSNPN and CDR2 is SVGIG (reference sequence). CDR3 nucleotide sequence: TGTGCCTGGAGGGGACAGGCCTATAATTCACCCCTCCACTTT. Translation gives CAWRGQAYNSPLHF.

For the CDR3, the DNA is TGCGCCAGCGCCGGAGACACCCGAGGGGGTAACTCTGGAAACACCATATATTTT. Its protein product is CASAGDTRGGNSGNTIYF. This chain connects TRBV5-1 to TRBJ1-3; D is perhaps TRBD1 (6 bases). The CDR3 consists of 18 residues. Deletions cut 7 bases from V and 0 bases from J, with 23 bases between. Germline CDR1 SGHRS, CDR2 YFSETQ.

The genes are TRBV28 and TRBJ2-3; D perhaps matches TRBD2 (6 bases). The V and J ends lost 2 bases and 6 bases respectively, with 9 bases between them. Germline V gives CDR1 MDHEN, CDR2 SYDVKM. The CDR3 totals 13 residues. CDR3 region: CASSLLRGDTQYF. For the CDR3, the DNA is TGTGCCAGCAGTTTACTTCGGGGGGATACGCAGTATTTT.

The V and J genes are TRBV29-1 and TRBJ1-1; TRBD1 agrees at 8 bases. The J segment lost 3 bases and the V segment lost 6 bases, leaving 6 bases of the junction unmatched. CDR3 length: 13 amino acids. CDR1 SQVTM and CDR2 ANQGSEA come from the germline V gene. CDR3 in amino acids: CSVAGGADTEAFF. The CDR3 DNA reads TGCAGCGTAGCAGGGGGCGCGGACACTGAAGCTTTCTTT.

The chain links TRBV19 to TRBJ2-3; TRBD2 might be the D (6 bases). Trimming stripped 6 bases from V and 2 bases from J, with 9 bases between. The CDR3 is 13 amino acids. From germline, CDR1 is LNHDA and CDR2 SQIVND (reference sequence). The CDR3 nucleotides read TGTGCCAGTAGGGGACTGGACACAGATACGCAGTATTTT. Its protein product is CASRGLDTDTQYF. The full variable domain, its missing parts supplied by reference TRBV19 and TRBJ2-3, is DGGITQSPKYLFRKEGQNVTLSCEQNLNHDAMYWYRQDPGQGLRLIYYSQIVNDFQKGDIAEGYSVSREKKESFPLTVTSAQKNPTAFYLCASRGLDTDTQYFGPGTRLTVL.

The V gene is TRBV4-3, the J gene TRBJ1-2; D is unclear. Germline V CDR1 and CDR2: LGHNA, YSLEER. CDR3 size: 15 residues. The germline V and J ends were trimmed by 0 bases and 1 base, with 9 bases remaining between them. CDR3 nucleotides: TGCGCCAGCAGCCAAGACCCAGGATTTAACTATGGCTACACCTTC. Encoded protein: CASSQDPGFNYGYTF.

About this clone itself: Sequence at one end of the junction differs from germline and may be a read error. This chain uses TRBV27 with TRBJ2-5; D call uncertain. This CDR3 comprises 13 residues. Per germline, CDR1 MNHEY and CDR2 SMNVEV (reference sequence). The CDR3 spells CASSLGGQEAQYF. In nucleotides, the CDR3 is TGTGCCAGCAGTTTAGGCGGCCAAGAGGCCCAGTACTTC.

The chain joins TRBV27 to TRBJ2-7; the match to TRBD2 covers 14 bases. V lost 4 bases to trimming and J lost 2 bases; unmatched junction nucleotides: 4. The germline V gene has CDR1 MNHEY and CDR2 SMNVEV (reference sequence). The length of the CDR3 is 16 residues. The CDR3 sequence is CASSSGLAGVPYEQYF. The CDR3, as DNA: TGTGCCAGCAGTTCGGGACTAGCGGGAGTTCCCTACGAGCAGTACTTC.

This clone has only one observation. The chain has TRBV29-1 and TRBJ2-3; no clear D gene. The CDR3 runs 16 residues. Germline V CDR1 and CDR2: SQVTM, ANQGSEA. The ends were cut back, 0 bases at V and 0 bases at J, with 13 bases in the middle. As DNA, the CDR3 is TGCAGCGTTGAAGAGAACTTCGAGTCTAGCACAGATACGCAGTATTTT. Translated: CSVEENFESSTDTQYF.

The chain carries TRBV7-9 and TRBJ2-5; D is perhaps TRBD2 (5 bases). Germline assignment: CDR1 SEHNR and CDR2 FQNEAQ (reference sequence). The CDR3 runs to 17 residues. V shed 2 bases and J shed 5 bases, with 21 bases lying between them. DNA of the CDR3: TGTGCCAGCAGCTTATGTTTGGTCGGCGAGGAGGCGGAGACCCAGTACTTC. Amino acid sequence: CASSLCLVGEEAETQYF.

This clone was detected only a few times. The chain uses TRBV13 and TRBJ1-3; D is unresolved. Germline CDR1 PRHDT, CDR2 FYEKMQ (reference sequence). This CDR3 is built from 14 residues. V was trimmed by 5 bases and J by 3 bases, leaving 11 bases between them. The CDR3 DNA follows: TGTGCCAGCAGCCCTGACATGGTTGGAAACACCATATATTTT. This sequence encodes CASSPDMVGNTIYF.

The genes are TRBV20-1 and TRBJ2-5; unclear D gene. Looked up from germline, CDR1 is DFQATT and CDR2 is SNEGSKA (reference sequence). There are 11 residues in the CDR3. The V end was cut by 3 bases, the J end by 4 bases, with 6 bases between. The CDR3 reads CSASHIETQYF. CDR3 coding DNA: TGCAGTGCTAGTCACATAGAGACCCAGTACTTC.

The J gene is TRBJ2-7, the V gene TRBV27; D is perhaps TRBD1 (8 bases). Trimming left V 8 bases short and J 2 bases short, with 28 bases between. The CDR3 contains 18 residues. Germline V gene sequence: CDR1 MNHEY, CDR2 SMNVEV (reference sequence). The CDR3 DNA sequence: TGTGCCAGCCCCATCCCACGGGGAGGGCAGGGGGCCCCCTACGAGCAGTACTTC. It specifies CASPIPRGGQGAPYEQYF.

The V gene is TRBV9, the J gene TRBJ2-7; D might be TRBD1 (6 bases). V was pared by 4 bases and J by 5 bases, with 28 bases between. The germline V gene encodes CDR1 SGDLS and CDR2 YYNGEE. The CDR3 contains 18 residues. The CDR3 sequence is CASSPRATWGRGINEQYF. CDR3 sequence (DNA): TGTGCCAGCAGCCCCCGGGCGACCTGGGGCAGGGGAATCAACGAGCAGTACTTC.

The chain recombines TRBV6-6 with TRBJ2-7; 7 nucleotides align to TRBD1. The length of the CDR3 is 15 residues. CDR1 is MNHNY, CDR2 SVGAGI, per germline (reference sequence). V gave up 7 bases and J gave up 2 bases; unmatched junction bases: 11. CDR3 nucleotide sequence: TGTGCCAGCACCAAAAACCTGACAGGGCCCTACGAGCAGTACTTC. Its protein product is CASTKNLTGPYEQYF.

The chain has TRBV6-5 and TRBJ1-1, with D possibly being TRBD1 (5 bases). The germline gives CDR1 MNHEY, CDR2 SVGAGI. V lost 5 bases to trimming and J lost 10 bases, with 14 bases between them. The CDR3 covers 12 residues. CDR3 sequence: CASSRLPGVAFF. In DNA, the CDR3 is TGTGCCAGCAGTCGTTTACCGGGGGTAGCTTTCTTT.

This chain uses TRBV28 with TRBJ1-1; 9 bases are shared with TRBD1. Germline V lookup: CDR1 MDHEN, CDR2 SYDVKM. CDR3 length: 17 residues. Unmatched junction bases numbered 13, after V lost 3 bases and J lost 5 bases. CDR3 region: CASSFYQLDRGWTEAFF. In DNA, the CDR3 is TGTGCCAGCAGTTTTTATCAGCTGGACAGGGGTTGGACTGAAGCTTTCTTT.

This clone was detected only once. This chain joins TRBV25-1 and TRBJ1-5, with D unresolved. The CDR3 loop spans 16 amino acids. V lost 6 bases and J lost 5, with 20 bases in between. In germline, CDR1 is MGHDK, CDR2 SYGVNS. CDR3 nucleotide sequence: TGTGCCAGCAGCCCGGCGAAAGGGAGGCGAGATCAGCCCCAGCATTTT. Residues: CASSPAKGRRDQPQHF.

The CDR3 DNA reads TGCGCCAGCAGCTTAGGACAGCTGGAGACCCAGTACTTC. Translated, it gives CASSLGQLETQYF. The V gene is TRBV5-1, the J gene TRBJ2-5; the D gene is possibly TRBD1 (6 bases). The CDR3 contains 13 residues. Germline assignment: CDR1 SGHRS and CDR2 YFSETQ. V gave up 2 bases and J gave up 5 bases, with 10 bases separating them.

This clone was seen only once. The chain recombines TRBV21-1 with TRBJ2-2; TRBD1 is the table's D call and was not checked against the DNA. TRBV21-1 is a recognized pseudogene. CDR3 length: 17 residues. The CDR3 sequence: CASSEPPTGGNTGELFF. The CDR3 coding sequence is TGTGCCAGCAGCGAACCACCGACAGGGGGAAACACCGGGGAGCTGTTTTTT.